This T cell receptor (beta chain) was identified during a study of blood T cell repertoires in COVID-19. Looking at the study overall: Specimens from acute and convalescent COVID-19 originated in the United States, Italy and Spain. In each case, the material was cDNA or gDNA derived from T cells, B-cell-depleted T cells, or PBMCs.

Germline CDR1 KGHSH, CDR2 LQKENI. The CDR3 contains 16 residues. Sequencing was performed with immunoSEQ multiplex PCR; in TCRdb, only in-frame clones are kept and a portion is missing. The table includes 300,000 to 350,000 clones, 80% to 90% detected once. Of note for this clone: A junction end diverges from the germline sequence, so it may reflect a read error.

During active infection, Seattle patients enrolled and were then monitored through disease. The chain has TRBV18 and TRBJ1-1; D is perhaps TRBD1 (6 bases). The TCR sequence derives from a man aged 25-45 years with COVID-19, enrolled during active disease. Material for sequencing was peripheral blood. The CDR3 loop is CASSPRQGPSNAEAFF. CDR3 coding DNA: TGTGCCAGCTCACCCCGCCAGGGGCCCTCGAACGCTGAAGCTTTCTTT.